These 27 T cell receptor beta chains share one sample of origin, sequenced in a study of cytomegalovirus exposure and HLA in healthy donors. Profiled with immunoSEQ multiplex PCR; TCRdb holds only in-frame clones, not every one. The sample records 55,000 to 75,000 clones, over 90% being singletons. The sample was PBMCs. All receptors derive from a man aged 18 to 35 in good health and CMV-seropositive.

In nucleotides, the CDR3 is TGCGCCAGCAGCCTAATTAAACCGGGGGCTGAAGCTTTCTTT. Its protein is CASSLIKPGAEAFF. The gene calls are TRBV4-1 and TRBJ1-1, with a possible D match to TRBD1 (5 bases). CDR1 is MGHRA, CDR2 YSYEKL, per germline. V was pared by 4 bases and J by 6 bases, with 15 bases between. This CDR3 has 14 residues.

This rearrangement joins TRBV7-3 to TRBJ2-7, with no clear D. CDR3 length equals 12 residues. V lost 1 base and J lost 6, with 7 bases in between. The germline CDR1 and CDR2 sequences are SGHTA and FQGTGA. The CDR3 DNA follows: TGTGCCAGCAGCTTAAACTCTGGCGAGCAGTACTTC. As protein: CASSLNSGEQYF.

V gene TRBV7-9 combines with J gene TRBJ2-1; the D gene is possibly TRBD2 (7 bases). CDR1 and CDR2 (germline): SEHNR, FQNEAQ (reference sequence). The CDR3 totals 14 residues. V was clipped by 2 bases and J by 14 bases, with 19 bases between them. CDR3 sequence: CASSLSTGRGIEFF. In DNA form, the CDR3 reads TGTGCCAGCAGCTTATCCACAGGGAGGGGGATAGAGTTCTTC.

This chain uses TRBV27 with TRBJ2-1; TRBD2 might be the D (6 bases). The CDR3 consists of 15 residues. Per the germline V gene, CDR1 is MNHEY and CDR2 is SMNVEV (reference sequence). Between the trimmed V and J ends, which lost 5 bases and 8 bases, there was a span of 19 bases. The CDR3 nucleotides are TGTGCCAGCAGTGTCCGGGACTCCCTATGGGATGAGCAGTTCTTC. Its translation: CASSVRDSLWDEQFF.

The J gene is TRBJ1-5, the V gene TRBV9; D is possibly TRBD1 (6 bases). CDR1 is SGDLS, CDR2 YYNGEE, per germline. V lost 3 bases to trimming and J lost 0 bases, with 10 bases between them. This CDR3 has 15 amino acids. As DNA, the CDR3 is TGTGCCAGCAGCGATGGGACATATAGCAATCAGCCCCAGCATTTT. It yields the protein CASSDGTYSNQPQHF. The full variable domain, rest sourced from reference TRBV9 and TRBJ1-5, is DSGVTQTPKHLITATGQRVTLRCSPRSGDLSVYWYQQSLDQGLQFLIQYYNGEERAKGNILERFSAQQFPDLHSELNLSSLELGDSALYFCASSDGTYSNQPQHFGDGTRLSIL.

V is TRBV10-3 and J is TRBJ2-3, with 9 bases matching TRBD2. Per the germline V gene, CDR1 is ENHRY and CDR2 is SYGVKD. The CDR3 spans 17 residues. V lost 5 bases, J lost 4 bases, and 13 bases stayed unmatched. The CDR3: CAISPSFSGRLPDTQYF. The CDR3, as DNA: TGTGCCATCAGTCCTTCATTTAGCGGGAGACTACCAGATACGCAGTATTTT.

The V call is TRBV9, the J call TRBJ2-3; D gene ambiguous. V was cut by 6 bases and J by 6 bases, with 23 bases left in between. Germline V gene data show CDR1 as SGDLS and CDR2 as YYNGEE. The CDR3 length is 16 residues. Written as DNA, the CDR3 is TGTGCCAGCAACCGTATGGAAGGAGCACCCTCCGATACGCAGTATTTT. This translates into CASNRMEGAPSDTQYF.

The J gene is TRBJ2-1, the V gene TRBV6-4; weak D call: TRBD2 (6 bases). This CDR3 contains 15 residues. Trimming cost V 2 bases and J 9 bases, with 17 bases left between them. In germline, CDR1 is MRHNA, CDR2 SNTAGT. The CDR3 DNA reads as TGTGCCAGCAGTGACCGGGTCACTAGCTTGAGTGAGCAGTTCTTC. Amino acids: CASSDRVTSLSEQFF.

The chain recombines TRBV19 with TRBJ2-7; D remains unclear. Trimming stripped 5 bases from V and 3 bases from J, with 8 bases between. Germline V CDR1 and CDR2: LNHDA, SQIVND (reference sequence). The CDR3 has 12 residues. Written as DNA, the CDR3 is TGTGCCAGTAGTCCAGACAACTACGAGCAGTACTTC. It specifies CASSPDNYEQYF.

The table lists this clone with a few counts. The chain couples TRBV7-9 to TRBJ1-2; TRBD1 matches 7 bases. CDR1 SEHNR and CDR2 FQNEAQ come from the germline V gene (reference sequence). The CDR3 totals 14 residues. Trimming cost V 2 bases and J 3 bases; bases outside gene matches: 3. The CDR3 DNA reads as TGTGCCAGCAGCTTAACAGGGGCGTACTATGGCTACACCTTC. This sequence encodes CASSLTGAYYGYTF.

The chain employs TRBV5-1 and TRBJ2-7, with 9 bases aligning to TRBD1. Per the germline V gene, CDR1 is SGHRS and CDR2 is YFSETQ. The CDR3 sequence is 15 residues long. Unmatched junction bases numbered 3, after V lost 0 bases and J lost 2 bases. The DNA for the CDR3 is TGCGCCAGCAGCTTGGGTGGGACAGGGACCTACGAGCAGTACTTC. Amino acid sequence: CASSLGGTGTYEQYF.

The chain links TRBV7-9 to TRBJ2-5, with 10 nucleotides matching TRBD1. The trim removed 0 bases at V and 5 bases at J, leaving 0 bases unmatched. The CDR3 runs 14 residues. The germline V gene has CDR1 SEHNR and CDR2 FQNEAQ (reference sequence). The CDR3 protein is CASSLAGQGETQYF. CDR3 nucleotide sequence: TGTGCCAGCAGCTTAGCGGGACAGGGGGAGACCCAGTACTTC.

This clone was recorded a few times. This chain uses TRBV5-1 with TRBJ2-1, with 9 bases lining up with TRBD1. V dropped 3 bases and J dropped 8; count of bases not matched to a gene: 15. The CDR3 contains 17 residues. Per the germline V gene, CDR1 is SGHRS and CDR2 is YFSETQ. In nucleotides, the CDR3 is TGCGCCAGCAGCTACGGTTCCGGGACAGGGAATGGCTATGAGCAGTTCTTC. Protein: CASSYGSGTGNGYEQFF.

DNA for the CDR3: TGTGCCAGCAGTTTGGATGGACAGGGGGACCGATCGCAAGAGACCCAGTACTTC. The encoded protein is CASSLDGQGDRSQETQYF. The chain uses TRBV28 and TRBJ2-5, with 10 bases lining up with TRBD1. Losses at the gene ends were 3 bases for V and 2 bases for J; bases not matched to a gene: 12. Germline-derived CDR1 and CDR2 are MDHEN and SYDVKM. The CDR3 consists of 18 residues.

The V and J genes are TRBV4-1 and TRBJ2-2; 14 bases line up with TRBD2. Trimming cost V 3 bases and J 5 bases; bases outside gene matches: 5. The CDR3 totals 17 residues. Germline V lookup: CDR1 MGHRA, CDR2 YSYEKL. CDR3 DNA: TGCGCCAGCAGCCACCACGGACTAGCGGGAGGAACCGGGGAGCTGTTTTTT. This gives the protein CASSHHGLAGGTGELFF.

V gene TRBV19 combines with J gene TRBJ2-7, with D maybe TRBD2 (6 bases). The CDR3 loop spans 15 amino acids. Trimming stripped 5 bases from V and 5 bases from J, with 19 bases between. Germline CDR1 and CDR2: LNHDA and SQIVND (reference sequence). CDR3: CASSLQGTGRDEQYF. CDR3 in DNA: TGTGCCAGTAGTCTCCAAGGGACTGGTCGGGACGAGCAGTACTTC.

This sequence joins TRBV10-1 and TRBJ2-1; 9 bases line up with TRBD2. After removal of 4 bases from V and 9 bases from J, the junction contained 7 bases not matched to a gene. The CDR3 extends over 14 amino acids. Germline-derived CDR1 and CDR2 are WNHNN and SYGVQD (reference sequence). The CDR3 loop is CASSVLAGVGEQFF. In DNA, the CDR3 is TGCGCCAGCAGTGTTTTAGCGGGAGTTGGTGAGCAGTTCTTC.

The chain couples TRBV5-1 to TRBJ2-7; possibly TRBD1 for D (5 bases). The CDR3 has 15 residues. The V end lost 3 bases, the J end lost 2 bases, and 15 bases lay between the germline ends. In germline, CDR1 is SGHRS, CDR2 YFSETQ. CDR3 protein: CASSSGPRGTYEQYF. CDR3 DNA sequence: TGCGCCAGCAGCTCGGGCCCTAGGGGCACCTACGAGCAGTACTTC.

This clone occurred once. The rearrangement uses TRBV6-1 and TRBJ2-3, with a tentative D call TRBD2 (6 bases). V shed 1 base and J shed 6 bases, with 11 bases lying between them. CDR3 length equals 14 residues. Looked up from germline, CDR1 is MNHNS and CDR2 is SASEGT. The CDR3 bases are TGTGCCAGCAGTGAAGTACGGAGGGCGGATACGCAGTATTTT. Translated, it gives CASSEVRRADTQYF.

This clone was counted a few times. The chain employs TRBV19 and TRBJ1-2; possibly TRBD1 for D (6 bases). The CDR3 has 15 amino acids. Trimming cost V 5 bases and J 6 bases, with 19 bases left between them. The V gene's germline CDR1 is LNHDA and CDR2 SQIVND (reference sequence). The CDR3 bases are TGTGCCAGTAGTCCCGACCTAACTTGGGGGCATGGCTACACCTTC. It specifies CASSPDLTWGHGYTF.

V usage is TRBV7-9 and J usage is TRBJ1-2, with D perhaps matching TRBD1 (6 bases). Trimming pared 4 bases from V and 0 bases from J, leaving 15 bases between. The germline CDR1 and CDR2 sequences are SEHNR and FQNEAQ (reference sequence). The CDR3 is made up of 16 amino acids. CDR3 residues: CASSYMGRTANYGYTF. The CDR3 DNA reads TGTGCCAGCAGCTACATGGGACGGACAGCTAACTATGGCTACACCTTC.

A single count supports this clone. The CDR3 is CASSLSGTGGEVVELFF. As DNA, the CDR3 is TGCGCCAGCAGCTTGTCGGGGACAGGGGGCGAAGTTGTCGAGCTGTTTTTT. V is TRBV5-1 and J is TRBJ2-2; 12 bases map to TRBD1. V shed 1 base and J 11 bases; nucleotides not matched to a gene: 12. In germline, CDR1 is SGHRS, CDR2 YFSETQ. The CDR3 is 17 amino acids. The variable domain in full, completed from reference TRBV5-1 and TRBJ2-2, reads KAGVTQTPRYLIKTRGQQVTLSCSPISGHRSVSWYQQTPGQGLQFLFEYFSETQRNKGNFPGRFSGRQFSNSRSEMNVSTLELGDSALYLCASSLSGTGGEVVELFFGEGSRLTVL.

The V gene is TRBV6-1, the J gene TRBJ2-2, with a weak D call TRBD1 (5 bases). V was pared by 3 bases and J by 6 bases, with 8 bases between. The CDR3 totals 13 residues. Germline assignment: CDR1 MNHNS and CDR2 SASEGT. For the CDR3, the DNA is TGTGCCAGCAGTGACAGGGCGGCCGGGGAGCTGTTTTTT. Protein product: CASSDRAAGELFF.

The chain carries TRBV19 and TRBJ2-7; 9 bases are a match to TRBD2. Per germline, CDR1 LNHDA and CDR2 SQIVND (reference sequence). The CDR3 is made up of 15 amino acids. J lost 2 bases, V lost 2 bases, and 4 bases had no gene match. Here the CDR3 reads CASSIFGGRAYEQYF. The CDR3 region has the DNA TGTGCCAGTAGTATATTTGGCGGGAGGGCCTACGAGCAGTACTTC.

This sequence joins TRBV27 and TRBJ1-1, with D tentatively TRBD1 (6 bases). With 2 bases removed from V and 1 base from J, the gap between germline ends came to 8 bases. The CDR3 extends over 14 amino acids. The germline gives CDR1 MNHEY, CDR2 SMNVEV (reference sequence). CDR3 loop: CASSLLQGNTEAFF. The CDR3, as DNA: TGTGCCAGCAGTTTACTACAGGGGAACACTGAAGCTTTCTTT.

DNA of the CDR3: TGTGCCAGCAGTGAAGACGGGACACCGCCTTCCGGGGCAAGAAACACCATATATTTT. It is translated as CASSEDGTPPSGARNTIYF. The chain is built from TRBV2 and TRBJ1-3, with D tentatively TRBD1 (6 bases). V lost 1 base and J lost 5, with 24 bases in between. The CDR3 sequence is 19 residues long. The germline gives CDR1 SNHLY, CDR2 FYNNEI.

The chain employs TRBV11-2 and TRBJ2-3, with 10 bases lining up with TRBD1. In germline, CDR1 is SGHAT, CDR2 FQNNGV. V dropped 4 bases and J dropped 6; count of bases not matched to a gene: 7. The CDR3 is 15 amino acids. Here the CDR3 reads CASSSPTGGMDTQYF. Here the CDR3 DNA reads TGTGCCAGCAGCTCGCCGACAGGGGGCATGGATACGCAGTATTTT.